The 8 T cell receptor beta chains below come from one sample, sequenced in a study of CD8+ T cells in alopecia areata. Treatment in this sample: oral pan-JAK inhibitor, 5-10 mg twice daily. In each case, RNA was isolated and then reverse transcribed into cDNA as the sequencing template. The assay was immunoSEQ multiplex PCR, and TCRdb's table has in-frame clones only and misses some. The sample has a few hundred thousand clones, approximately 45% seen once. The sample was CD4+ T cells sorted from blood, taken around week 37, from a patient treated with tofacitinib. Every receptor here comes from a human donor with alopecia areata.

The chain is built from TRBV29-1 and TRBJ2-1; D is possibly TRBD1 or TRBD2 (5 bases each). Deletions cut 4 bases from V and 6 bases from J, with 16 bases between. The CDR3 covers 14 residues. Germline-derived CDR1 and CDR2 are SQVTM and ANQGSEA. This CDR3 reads CSVGGGFGGNEQFF. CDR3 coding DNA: TGCAGCGTTGGTGGGGGTTTTGGGGGCAATGAGCAGTTCTTC.

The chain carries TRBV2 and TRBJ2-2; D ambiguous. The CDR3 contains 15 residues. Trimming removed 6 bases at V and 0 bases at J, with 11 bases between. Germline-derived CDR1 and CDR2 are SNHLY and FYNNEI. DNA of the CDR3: TGTGCCAGCAGGACCAGCGCTCCGAACACCGGGGAGCTGTTTTTT. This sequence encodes CASRTSAPNTGELFF.

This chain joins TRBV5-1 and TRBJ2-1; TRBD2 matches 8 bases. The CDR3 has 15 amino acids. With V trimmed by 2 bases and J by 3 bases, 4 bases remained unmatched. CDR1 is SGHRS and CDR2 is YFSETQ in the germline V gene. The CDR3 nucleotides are TGCGCCAGCAGCTTAACTAGCGGATACTACAATGAGCAGTTCTTC. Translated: CASSLTSGYYNEQFF.

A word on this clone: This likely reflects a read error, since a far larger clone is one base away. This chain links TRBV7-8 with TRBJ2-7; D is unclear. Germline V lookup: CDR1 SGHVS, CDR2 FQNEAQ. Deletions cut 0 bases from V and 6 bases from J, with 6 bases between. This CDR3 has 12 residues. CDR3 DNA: TGTGCCAGCAGCTTAGCGATGGGCGAGCAGTACTTC. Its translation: CASSLAMGEQYF. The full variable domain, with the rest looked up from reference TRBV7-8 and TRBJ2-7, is GAGVSQSPRYKVAKRGQDVALRCDPISGHVSLFWYQQALGQGPEFLTYFQNEAQLDKSGLPSDRFFAERPEGSVSTLKIQRTQQEDSAVYLCASSLAMGEQYFGPGTRLTVT.

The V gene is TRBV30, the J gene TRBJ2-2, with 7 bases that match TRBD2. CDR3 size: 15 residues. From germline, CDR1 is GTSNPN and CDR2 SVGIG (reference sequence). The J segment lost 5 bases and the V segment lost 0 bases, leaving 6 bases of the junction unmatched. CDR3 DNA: TGTGCCTGGAGTGTCTGGGGGAGGGATACCGGGGAGCTGTTTTTT. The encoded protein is CAWSVWGRDTGELFF.

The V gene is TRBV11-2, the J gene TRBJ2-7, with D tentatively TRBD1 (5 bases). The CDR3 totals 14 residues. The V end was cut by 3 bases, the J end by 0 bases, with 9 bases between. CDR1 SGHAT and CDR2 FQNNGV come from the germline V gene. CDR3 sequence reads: CASSFNRPSYEQYF. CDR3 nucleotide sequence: TGTGCCAGCAGCTTCAACAGGCCCTCCTACGAGCAGTACTTC.

CDR3 sequence reads: CAWSSQRGSNEQFF. CDR3 DNA sequence: TGTGCCTGGAGTTCCCAGCGGGGCAGCAATGAGCAGTTCTTC. The rearrangement links TRBV30 to TRBJ2-1; TRBD2 agrees at 7 bases. Unmatched junction bases numbered 7, after V lost 2 bases and J lost 6 bases. The CDR3 contains 14 residues. Germline CDR1 is GTSNPN and CDR2 is SVGIG (reference sequence).

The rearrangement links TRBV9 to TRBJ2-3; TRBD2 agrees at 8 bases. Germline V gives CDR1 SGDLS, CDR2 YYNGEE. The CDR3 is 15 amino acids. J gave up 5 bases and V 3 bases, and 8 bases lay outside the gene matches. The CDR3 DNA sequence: TGTGCCAGCAGCGCCCCTGCGGGAGGTGGAGATACGCAGTATTTT. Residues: CASSAPAGGGDTQYF.